This passage covers 25 T cell receptor beta chains from one sample sequenced in a study of T cells in Graves' hyperthyroidism and ophthalmopathy. TCR beta CDR3 region amplification was performed from RNA transcripts. The HTBI primer set was used in a first-round RT-PCR of the TCR CDR3. TCRdb re-analysed the multiplex PCR reads in MiXCR, keeping a single row per CDR3 protein. The sample comprises roughly 200,000 distinct CDR3 sequences, around 17% of which are singletons, and about 45% rests with the top ten. The source material was blood. All receptors come from a man in his forties with Graves' hyperthyroidism.

This clonotype has at least ten counts. The chain recombines TRBV4-1 with TRBJ2-1; TRBD2 aligns across 13 bases. Germline CDR1 reads MGHRA; CDR2 reads YSYEKL. The length of the CDR3 is 16 residues. V lost 4 bases and J lost 8; bases outside the gene matches: 8. CDR3 region: CASSLRLAGGVDEQFF. In DNA form, the CDR3 reads TGCGCCAGCAGCCTCCGACTAGCGGGGGGTGTGGATGAGCAGTTCTTC.

The chain couples TRBV7-6 to TRBJ2-2; 7 bases are shared with TRBD1. Germline values: CDR1 SGHVS, CDR2 FNYEAQ. V shed 4 bases and J 6 bases; nucleotides not matched to a gene: 14. The CDR3 sequence is 17 residues long. The CDR3 DNA reads TGTGCCAGCAGCTCCGGCGTAGGTCAGGGGGTCTCCGGGGAGCTGTTTTTT. Translation gives CASSSGVGQGVSGELFF. The full variable domain, rest sourced from reference TRBV7-6 and TRBJ2-2, is GAGVSQSPRYKVTKRGQDVALRCDPISGHVSLYWYRQALGQGPEFLTYFNYEAQQDKSGLPNDRFSAERPEGSISTLTIQRTEQRDSAMYRCASSSGVGQGVSGELFFGEGSRLTVL.

This clonotype has ten or more counts. The chain couples TRBV5-6 to TRBJ1-2, with a possible D match to TRBD1 (5 bases). The CDR3 consists of 13 residues. With 4 bases removed from V and 3 bases from J, the gap between germline ends came to 10 bases. Germline V CDR1 and CDR2: SGHDT, YYEEEE. The DNA of the CDR3 is TGTGCCAGCAGCGGGGACGGCTACTATGGCTACACCTTC. Its protein product is CASSGDGYYGYTF.

There are many counts of this clonotype. V gene TRBV10-3 combines with J gene TRBJ2-5, with a possible D match to TRBD1 (6 bases). V lost 0 bases and J lost 5, with 13 bases in between. The CDR3 runs to 15 residues. Germline V gene data show CDR1 as ENHRY and CDR2 as SYGVKD. CDR3 in amino acids: CAISESGSRGETQYF. DNA of the CDR3: TGTGCCATCAGTGAGTCAGGCTCTAGGGGGGAGACCCAGTACTTC.

This clonotype has a handful of counts. The junction differs from germline at one of its ends, possibly a read error. The chain couples TRBV5-1 to TRBJ2-1, with 8 bases identical to TRBD1. This CDR3 is 12 amino acids long. CDR1 SGHRS and CDR2 YFSETQ come from the germline V gene. DNA of the CDR3: TGCGCCAACAGCCCCGGACAGGGTGAGCAGTTCTTC. Translated: CANSPGQGEQFF.

The V call is TRBV11-1, the J call TRBJ1-2; D uncertain. The germline CDR1 and CDR2 sequences are SGHAT and FQDESV (reference sequence). V lost 5 bases, J lost 1 base, and 11 bases lay in between. The CDR3 has 14 amino acids. The DNA of the CDR3 is TGTGCCAGCAGCCGCTCGGGGTTTAACTATGGCTACACCTTC. Protein sequence: CASSRSGFNYGYTF.

This clonotype was detected a few times. This chain links TRBV11-2 with TRBJ1-6, with TRBD1 matching over 8 bases. Germline assignment: CDR1 SGHAT and CDR2 FQNNGV. This CDR3 is built from 18 residues. J lost 7 bases, V lost 0 bases, and 11 bases had no gene match. The CDR3 reads CASSLEWDWTGMNSPLHF. CDR3 coding DNA: TGTGCCAGCAGCTTAGAGTGGGATTGGACAGGGATGAATTCACCCCTCCACTTT.

V gene TRBV5-1 combines with J gene TRBJ1-3, with 9 bases that match TRBD1. The V gene end was trimmed by 4 bases and the J gene end by 8 bases; junction bases not matched to a gene: 10. The CDR3 has 15 amino acids. Germline V CDR1 and CDR2: SGHRS, YFSETQ. CDR3 nucleotides: TGCGCCAGCAGCCCAGAACAGGGGGCCCGGGACACCATATATTTT. Its protein product is CASSPEQGARDTIYF.

This clonotype showed up many times. The J gene is TRBJ2-1, the V gene TRBV4-3, with D perhaps TRBD2 (5 bases). V lost 1 base to trimming and J lost 0 bases, with 13 bases between them. The CDR3 runs to 17 residues. The germline gives CDR1 LGHNA, CDR2 YSLEER. CDR3 loop: CASSQVRTASSYNEQFF. CDR3 bases: TGCGCCAGCAGCCAAGTAAGGACTGCAAGCTCCTACAATGAGCAGTTCTTC.

This rearrangement joins TRBV5-5 to TRBJ1-6, with TRBD1 as a possible D gene (6 bases). The germline CDR1 and CDR2 sequences are SGHKS and YYEKEE (reference sequence). V was shortened by 0 bases and J by 7 bases, with 11 bases between the two germline ends. The CDR3 has 15 residues. The chain's CDR3 is CASSLGGGRNSPLHF. CDR3 nucleotide sequence: TGTGCCAGCAGCTTGGGGGGGGGGCGAAATTCACCCCTCCACTTT.

This clonotype was recorded at least ten times. The chain uses TRBV12-3 or TRBV12-4 and TRBJ2-5; the match to TRBD2 covers 12 bases. With V trimmed by 6 bases and J by 3 bases, 5 bases remained unmatched. The length of the CDR3 is 15 residues. CDR3 sequence (DNA): TGTGCCAGCAGCCCGAGACTAGCGGGGGAAGAGACCCAGTACTTC. This codes for CASSPRLAGEETQYF.

Many counts were recorded for this clonotype. The chain has TRBV12-3 or TRBV12-4 and TRBJ2-1; weak D call: TRBD2 (6 bases). The CDR3 contains 15 residues. Between the trimmed V and J ends, which lost 0 bases and 8 bases, there was a span of 14 bases. Written as DNA, the CDR3 is TGTGCCAGCAGTTTAGCCTCCGGGGGAGTCGATGAGCAGTTCTTC. This codes for CASSLASGGVDEQFF.

The rearrangement links TRBV5-6 to TRBJ2-1; D may be TRBD1 (6 bases). Germline V gives CDR1 SGHDT, CDR2 YYEEEE. The germline V and J ends were trimmed by 4 bases and 5 bases, with 7 bases remaining between them. This CDR3 has 12 amino acids. This chain's CDR3 is CASSGGHNEQFF. The CDR3 DNA reads as TGTGCCAGCAGCGGGGGCCACAATGAGCAGTTCTTC.

Written as DNA, the CDR3 is TGCAGTGCAGCGTCGCCCAACGGGGGGAAAGAGACCCAGTACTTC. Encoded protein: CSAASPNGGKETQYF. The chain carries TRBV20-1 and TRBJ2-5; 7 bases match TRBD2. This CDR3 contains 15 residues. The junction had 13 bases not matched to a gene; V was cut back by 6 bases and J by 3 bases. Germline V gene sequence: CDR1 DFQATT, CDR2 SNEGSKA (reference sequence).

This clonotype was observed a handful of times. V is TRBV10-3 and J is TRBJ2-3, with TRBD1 as a possible D gene (6 bases). Trimming stripped 4 bases from V and 4 bases from J, with 9 bases between. The CDR3 contains 13 residues. Germline CDR1 and CDR2: ENHRY and SYGVKD. The CDR3 here is CAISGGRSDTQYF. In nucleotides, the CDR3 is TGTGCCATCAGTGGGGGGCGGTCAGATACGCAGTATTTT.

This chain joins TRBV28 and TRBJ2-7; 9 nucleotides line up with TRBD2. Germline values: CDR1 MDHEN, CDR2 SYDVKM. CDR3 length: 14 residues. V dropped 6 bases and J dropped 5; count of bases not matched to a gene: 8. CDR3 DNA sequence: TGTGCCAGCAGGGCGGGAGGGGCGGTGAACGAGCAGTACTTC. It is translated as CASRAGGAVNEQYF.

This clonotype was seen a handful of times. The junction differs from germline at one of its ends, possibly a read error. The chain uses TRBV6-2 or TRBV6-3 and TRBJ1-2, with D unresolved. The CDR3 is made up of 12 amino acids. Germline assignment: CDR1 MNHEY and CDR2 SVGEGT. CDR3 sequence (DNA): TGTGTCAGCAGTTACCTCATGTATGGCTACACCTTC. Translated: CVSSYLMYGYTF.

The chain has TRBV20-1 and TRBJ1-1, with D possibly being TRBD1 (6 bases). The germline V gene has CDR1 DFQATT and CDR2 SNEGSKA (reference sequence). The CDR3 is 13 amino acids. The chain's CDR3 is CRATGPMNTEAFF. DNA for the CDR3: TGCAGGGCAACAGGGCCCATGAACACTGAAGCTTTCTTT.

This clonotype was seen repeatedly, ten times or more. The CDR3 DNA reads TGTGCCAGCAGTGAGACTAGCGGGGGGGCCGGGGAGCTGTTTTTT. Amino acids: CASSETSGGAGELFF. This rearrangement joins TRBV2 to TRBJ2-2; 14 bases fit TRBD2. CDR1 is SNHLY, CDR2 FYNNEI, per germline. This CDR3 contains 15 residues. The trim removed 3 bases at V and 6 bases at J, leaving 0 bases unmatched.

The chain combines TRBV4-3 with TRBJ1-2, with a tentative D call TRBD1 (5 bases). The CDR3 runs 13 residues. The V and J ends lost 2 bases and 8 bases respectively, with 12 bases between them. Germline assignment: CDR1 LGHNA and CDR2 YSLEER. CDR3 amino acids: CASSQQGSRGYTF. The CDR3 nucleotides read TGCGCCAGCAGCCAACAGGGCTCAAGGGGCTACACCTTC.

This clonotype was seen at least ten times. The chain uses TRBV5-1 and TRBJ2-1; 14 nucleotides line up with TRBD2. Trimming removed 0 bases from V and 6 bases from J; junction bases left unmatched: 2. The CDR3 extends over 16 amino acids. Looked up from germline, CDR1 is SGHRS and CDR2 is YFSETQ. CDR3 residues: CASSLGGLAGANEQFF. For the CDR3, the DNA is TGCGCCAGCAGCTTGGGGGGACTAGCGGGGGCCAATGAGCAGTTCTTC.

This clonotype was seen many times. The chain recombines TRBV7-3 with TRBJ2-2, with 9 bases fitting TRBD2. CDR1 and CDR2 (germline): SGHTA, FQGTGA. There are 16 residues in the CDR3. Trimming cost V 1 base and J 3 bases; bases outside gene matches: 3. CDR3 loop: CASSLKAGGDTGELFF. The CDR3 coding sequence is TGTGCCAGCAGCTTAAAGGCGGGGGGGGACACCGGGGAGCTGTTTTTT.

This clonotype was seen repeatedly, ten times or more. The chain employs TRBV2 and TRBJ1-2; a weak D match, TRBD1 (5 bases). Germline-derived CDR1 and CDR2 are SNHLY and FYNNEI. CDR3 size: 14 residues. Trimming left V 10 bases short and J 6 bases short, with 21 bases between. In DNA form, the CDR3 reads TGTGCCACCGCAGGGCTGGCAGATTGGGATGGCTACACCTTC. Translated, it gives CATAGLADWDGYTF.

This clonotype was seen many times. The chain carries TRBV18 and TRBJ2-5; D could derive from TRBD1 or TRBD2 (5 bases each). CDR1 is KGHSH and CDR2 is LQKENI in the germline V gene. Deletions cut 6 bases from V and 1 base from J, with 9 bases between. The CDR3 has 13 residues. The CDR3 coding sequence is TGTGCCAGCTCCCGGGACGCCCAAGAGACCCAGTACTTC. Its translation is CASSRDAQETQYF. The whole variable domain, remainder taken from reference TRBV18 and TRBJ2-5, is NAGVMQNPRHLVRRRGQEARLRCSPMKGHSHVYWYRQLPEEGLKFMVYLQKENIIDESGMPKERFSAEFPKEGPSILRIQQVVRGDSAAYFCASSRDAQETQYFGPGTRLLVL.

The chain has TRBV19 and TRBJ2-2; D not certain. CDR1 is LNHDA, CDR2 SQIVND, per germline (reference sequence). CDR3 length: 14 residues. V was clipped by 5 bases and J by 1 base, with 8 bases between them. CDR3: CASSASLNTGELFF. CDR3 sequence (DNA): TGTGCCAGTAGTGCGAGTTTGAACACCGGGGAGCTGTTTTTT.